The rows below give T cell receptor beta chains drawn from one sample of a study of T-cell reconstitution after alpha-beta-depleted transplantation in children. In TCRdb, the PCR reads were re-called with MiXCR into one record per CDR3 protein. The profile shows about 290,000 distinct CDR3 sequences, 10% of them singletons. The sequenced sample was PBMCs, obtained before TCRalphabeta/CD19-depleted stem cell transplant. The receptors were gathered from a boy in the first two years of life with acute myeloid leukemia, due to receive a stem cell transplant. CDR3s include the opening cysteine and the closing phenylalanine or tryptophan. A D gene is named only where the DNA matches it firmly.

v_call d_call cdr3_aa
TRBV29-1 NA CSVGTPYTGELFF
TRBV20-1 TRBD1 CSASQGASTDTQYF
TRBV19 NA CASSHSNSYDQYF
TRBV7-8 NA CASSPGSPYEQYF
TRBV5-1 NA CVSSLGENTEAFF
TRBV30 NA CAWNRDVLRDTQYF
TRBV6-1 TRBD1 CASSRQGASQPQHF
TRBV3-1 TRBD2 CASSPGTSGRTNTQYF
TRBV7-8 TRBD2 CASSSLAGVGTNTGELFF
TRBV28 TRBD1 CASSLWDRTYEQYF
TRBV5-5 NA CASSPGQTLGNQPQHF
TRBV12-3/TRBV12-4 TRBD1 CASSRDRLGNQPQHF
TRBV11-1 NA CASSLSMSNSYEQYF
TRBV28 NA CASRRDNNQPQHF
TRBV7-7 NA CASSLEHWETQYF
TRBV12-3/TRBV12-4 NA CASSFRLGQFF
TRBV6-1 TRBD1 CASRSGTGLYEQYF
TRBV7-2 NA CASSLAYTVRGEQYF